The 18 T cell receptor beta chains presented below share a single source sample, sequenced in a study of blood T cell repertoires in COVID-19. The method was immunoSEQ multiplex PCR; TCRdb's version includes in-frame clones alone and lacks a portion of them. The table lists 150,000 to 200,000 clones, 80% to 90% of them singletons. Sequenced sample: peripheral blood. These receptor sequences come from an elderly woman with COVID-19, enrolled during active disease.

The chain combines TRBV19 with TRBJ1-2; perhaps TRBD1 as D (6 bases). V was pared by 2 bases and J by 4 bases, with 11 bases between. This CDR3 comprises 14 residues. The germline CDR1 and CDR2 sequences are LNHDA and SQIVND (reference sequence). The CDR3 bases are TGTGCCAGTAGTATACGGACAGACTCCTATGGCTACACCTTC. Translated: CASSIRTDSYGYTF.

The genes are TRBV13 and TRBJ2-3; D uncertain. Germline values: CDR1 PRHDT, CDR2 FYEKMQ (reference sequence). The CDR3 totals 15 residues. Trimming removed 2 bases from V and 0 bases from J, with 9 bases in between. CDR3 in amino acids: CASSLRVSSTDTQYF. As DNA, the CDR3 is TGTGCCAGCAGCTTACGAGTTTCTAGCACAGATACGCAGTATTTT.

This clone has a handful of counts. The DNA for the CDR3 is TGCGCCAGCAGCTTGGAAATCGGGGTCTCTGGGGCCAACGTCCTGACTTTC. Residues: CASSLEIGVSGANVLTF. The chain has TRBV5-1 and TRBJ2-6; perhaps TRBD2 as D (5 bases). Germline lookup yields CDR1 SGHRS and CDR2 YFSETQ. This CDR3 has 17 residues. V was trimmed by 0 bases and J by 0 bases, leaving 10 bases between them.

This chain links TRBV5-1 with TRBJ2-2; D not resolved. Per germline, CDR1 SGHRS and CDR2 YFSETQ. Trimming removed 0 bases at V and 6 bases at J, with 9 bases between. The CDR3 totals 14 residues. In nucleotides, the CDR3 is TGCGCCAGCAGCTTGGGTCCGGGTCCCGGGGAGCTGTTTTTT. Translated: CASSLGPGPGELFF. Full variable domain (outside the CDR3, taken from reference TRBV5-1 and TRBJ2-2): KAGVTQTPRYLIKTRGQQVTLSCSPISGHRSVSWYQQTPGQGLQFLFEYFSETQRNKGNFPGRFSGRQFSNSRSEMNVSTLELGDSALYLCASSLGPGPGELFFGEGSRLTVL.

The CDR3 region has the DNA TGTGCCAGCAGTGAGTGGGGGGTGTACGAGCAGTACTTC. Translation gives CASSEWGVYEQYF. The chain links TRBV2 to TRBJ2-7, with a weak D call TRBD2 (6 bases). This CDR3 comprises 13 residues. Trimming removed 3 bases at V and 4 bases at J, with 10 bases between. CDR1 is SNHLY, CDR2 FYNNEI, per germline.

In DNA, the CDR3 is TGCGCCAGCAGCCAAGTTTGGGGCAGAAGGACCCTTAACTATGGCTACACCTTC. Its translation is CASSQVWGRRTLNYGYTF. The V gene is TRBV4-1, the J gene TRBJ1-2; tentatively, D is TRBD1 (5 bases). Trimming stripped 1 base from V and 1 base from J, with 19 bases between. Germline-derived CDR1 and CDR2 are MGHRA and YSYEKL. This CDR3 region has 18 residues.

This chain links TRBV9 with TRBJ2-3; 9 bases line up with TRBD2. This CDR3 contains 15 residues. V shed 2 bases, J shed 3 bases, and the junction held 4 bases outside the gene matches. Germline V gene sequence: CDR1 SGDLS, CDR2 YYNGEE. The CDR3, as DNA: TGTGCCAGCAGCGTCAGCGGGGGGAGGACAGATACGCAGTATTTT. Its protein product is CASSVSGGRTDTQYF.

The chain has TRBV6-6 and TRBJ2-3, with TRBD2 matching over 7 bases. Unmatched junction bases numbered 6, after V lost 7 bases and J lost 8 bases. Germline CDR1 is MNHNY and CDR2 is SVGAGI (reference sequence). The CDR3 is 12 amino acids. The CDR3 bases are TGTGCCAGCACCAAAAGGGAGGGTACGCAGTATTTT. Translating it yields CASTKREGTQYF.

V and J are TRBV4-3 and TRBJ1-4, with 7 nucleotides matching TRBD1. In germline, CDR1 is LGHNA, CDR2 YSLEER. The CDR3 covers 13 residues. V shed 6 bases and J 8 bases; nucleotides not matched to a gene: 6. The CDR3 is CASSRGQYEKLFF. The DNA of the CDR3 is TGCGCCAGCAGTCGGGGACAGTACGAAAAACTGTTTTTT.

V usage is TRBV5-1 and J usage is TRBJ2-2; 15 nucleotides agree with TRBD2. Trimming at V came to 3 bases and at J to 4 bases, leaving 7 bases not matched to a gene. Germline V CDR1 and CDR2: SGHRS, YFSETQ. There are 18 residues in the CDR3. As DNA, the CDR3 is TGCGCCAGCAGCTCTGGACTAGCGGGAGGGCCGGGCACCGGGGAGCTGTTTTTT. Its translation: CASSSGLAGGPGTGELFF.

The gene calls are TRBV29-1 and TRBJ1-4; TRBD1 matches 7 bases. V lost 4 bases and J lost 11; bases outside the gene matches: 7. The CDR3 sequence is 12 residues long. CDR1 is SQVTM and CDR2 is ANQGSEA in the germline V gene. The CDR3 protein is CSVVTPQGKLFF. The CDR3 DNA reads TGCAGCGTTGTAACCCCACAGGGGAAACTGTTTTTT.

This clone was seen more than once but under ten times. The chain links TRBV20-1 to TRBJ2-5; 9 positions match TRBD2. The CDR3 loop spans 14 amino acids. Germline V lookup: CDR1 DFQATT, CDR2 SNEGSKA (reference sequence). The J segment lost 5 bases and the V segment lost 3 bases, leaving 7 bases of the junction unmatched. In DNA, the CDR3 is TGCAGTGCTAGTATAGCGGGAGTCCGCGAGACCCAGTACTTC. Translation: CSASIAGVRETQYF.

The chain joins TRBV5-4 to TRBJ2-5, with TRBD2 as a possible D gene (7 bases). V was clipped by 3 bases and J by 10 bases, with 13 bases between them. There are 12 residues in the CDR3. Germline V gene sequence: CDR1 SGHNT, CDR2 YYREEE (reference sequence). The CDR3 nucleotides are TGTGCCAGCAGCTGGGGGGGGGCGAGCCAGTACTTC. The encoded protein is CASSWGGASQYF.

The chain is built from TRBV21-1 and TRBJ1-5. TRBV21-1 is deemed a pseudogene. The CDR3 runs 11 residues. In DNA form, the CDR3 reads TGTGCCATTTTCACTAATCAGCCCCAGCATTTT. Translated, it gives CAIFTNQPQHF.

The chain couples TRBV29-1 to TRBJ1-2; D is unclear. Trimming took 3 bases from V and 4 from J, leaving 12 bases between them. This CDR3 region has 13 residues. The V gene's germline CDR1 is SQVTM and CDR2 ANQGSEA. This CDR3 is CSVEEGLGYGYTF. The CDR3, as DNA: TGCAGCGTTGAGGAAGGTCTAGGCTATGGCTACACCTTC.

This sequence joins TRBV24-1 and TRBJ2-3, with D possibly being TRBD2 (5 bases). The V end was cut by 5 bases, the J end by 0 bases, with 8 bases between. This CDR3 is built from 14 residues. Germline V gene lookup returns CDR1 KGHDR and CDR2 SFDVKD. The CDR3 coding sequence is TGTGCCACCAGTGTTGGCGGGAGCACAGATACGCAGTATTTT. Translating it yields CATSVGGSTDTQYF.

The rearrangement uses TRBV7-2 and TRBJ2-7; tentative D call: TRBD2 (6 bases). Germline lookup yields CDR1 SGHTA and CDR2 FQGNSA. The ends were cut back, 0 bases at V and 5 bases at J, with 20 bases in the middle. The CDR3 is made up of 17 amino acids. CDR3 sequence: CASSLAFPLLAEDEQYF. The CDR3 DNA sequence: TGTGCCAGCAGCTTAGCGTTCCCGCTCTTAGCGGAGGACGAGCAGTACTTC.

This chain connects TRBV6-2 or TRBV6-3 to TRBJ1-2, with D uncertain. Germline CDR1 reads MNHEY; CDR2 reads SVGEGT. The CDR3 length is 13 residues. V was cut by 4 bases and J by 5 bases, with 11 bases left in between. The CDR3 DNA reads as TGTGCCAGCAGTTCCCATCTGAGGTATGGCTACACCTTC. Encoded protein: CASSSHLRYGYTF.